What follows are 26 T cell receptor beta chains derived from one specimen sequenced in a study of CD8 T cells in Susac syndrome. Reverse transcription used about 0.45 to 1 ug RNA and random hexamers. TCRdb re-called the immunoSEQ multiplex PCR reads with MiXCR, one entry per CDR3 protein. The table records a few hundred thousand distinct CDR3 sequences, 85% of them present only once. Sample: CD8+ T cells from PBMCs. The receptors shown here come from a human donor with multiple sclerosis.

J is TRBJ2-5 and V is TRBV7-9, with 10 positions matching TRBD1. Germline CDR1 and CDR2: SEHNR and FQNEAQ (reference sequence). Unmatched junction bases numbered 12, after V lost 4 bases and J lost 7 bases. This CDR3 spans 16 amino acids. The CDR3 here is CASSSQQDRGLVTQYF. In DNA form, the CDR3 reads TGTGCCAGCAGCTCCCAACAAGACAGGGGGCTTGTGACCCAGTACTTC.

The chain links TRBV28 to TRBJ2-1; D gene unclear. The CDR3 covers 12 residues. V was clipped by 8 bases and J by 8 bases, with 13 bases between them. Per germline, CDR1 MDHEN and CDR2 SYDVKM. CDR3: CASVLYRDEQFF. DNA of the CDR3: TGTGCCAGCGTTTTATATAGGGATGAGCAGTTCTTC.

This clonotype showed up just a few times. The junction and the germline gene differ at one end; a read error may be behind it. The chain recombines TRBV12-3 or TRBV12-4 with TRBJ1-6; D might be TRBD1 (6 bases). The CDR3 covers 15 residues. The CDR3 sequence: CASSTNQGINSPLHF. In DNA form, the CDR3 reads TGTGCCAGCAGTACCAACCAGGGGATCAATTCGCCCCTCCACTTT.

The chain recombines TRBV2 with TRBJ2-5, with D perhaps TRBD2 (6 bases). Germline CDR1 SNHLY, CDR2 FYNNEI. There are 13 residues in the CDR3. The V end was cut by 7 bases, the J end by 2 bases, with 11 bases between. This CDR3 reads CASIGTLQETQYF. As DNA, the CDR3 is TGTGCCAGCATTGGGACTCTACAAGAGACCCAGTACTTC.

V gene TRBV27 combines with J gene TRBJ2-1; 9 bases agree with TRBD2. V dropped 6 bases and J dropped 15; count of bases not matched to a gene: 9. Germline V lookup: CDR1 MNHEY, CDR2 SMNVEV (reference sequence). There are 12 residues in the CDR3. Here the CDR3 DNA reads TGTGCCAGCAGCCCGGGACTAGCTCCGTTGTTCTTC. Protein product: CASSPGLAPLFF.

This clonotype was detected once. This chain connects TRBV29-1 to TRBJ2-1; 9 nucleotides line up with TRBD2. CDR3 length: 15 amino acids. Losses at the gene ends were 2 bases for V and 5 bases for J; bases not matched to a gene: 7. Germline assignment: CDR1 SQVTM and CDR2 ANQGSEA. The CDR3 loop reads CSVEMAGGFHNEQFF. As DNA, the CDR3 is TGCAGCGTTGAAATGGCGGGAGGGTTCCACAATGAGCAGTTCTTC.

This clonotype has only a few counts. The CDR3: CASSPRTGSYNEQFF. As DNA, the CDR3 is TGTGCCAGCAGCCCCCGGACAGGTTCCTACAATGAGCAGTTCTTC. The gene calls are TRBV11-2 and TRBJ2-1; 7 bases agree with TRBD1. This CDR3 region has 15 residues. Germline CDR1 reads SGHAT; CDR2 reads FQNNGV. V was pared by 5 bases and J by 1 base, with 5 bases of the junction left unmatched.

This clonotype came up a few times. The chain employs TRBV7-9 and TRBJ1-1; D is possibly TRBD1 (5 bases). This CDR3 has 13 residues. Germline V CDR1 and CDR2: SEHNR, FQNEAQ (reference sequence). V was trimmed by 5 bases and J by 4 bases, leaving 11 bases between them. In DNA form, the CDR3 reads TGTGCCAGCAGCCCCCCAGGGATCACTGAAGCTTTCTTT. Protein product: CASSPPGITEAFF.

The chain is built from TRBV27 and TRBJ2-7; D not resolved. Trimming left V 5 bases short and J 5 bases short, with 22 bases between. Germline V gives CDR1 MNHEY, CDR2 SMNVEV (reference sequence). CDR3 length: 16 residues. The CDR3 loop reads CASSPNWGRAPNEQYF. The CDR3 nucleotides read TGTGCCAGCAGTCCGAATTGGGGTAGGGCCCCGAACGAGCAGTACTTC.

This clonotype was observed a handful of times. The V call is TRBV11-1, the J call TRBJ2-1; D remains unclear. V was pared by 1 base and J by 3 bases, with 4 bases between. This CDR3 has 13 amino acids. Looked up from germline, CDR1 is SGHAT and CDR2 is FQDESV (reference sequence). This CDR3 reads CASSLESYNEQFF. In nucleotides, the CDR3 is TGTGCCAGCAGCTTAGAGAGCTACAATGAGCAGTTCTTC.

CDR3 nucleotide sequence: TGTGCCAGCAGTTCAGGGGTTTTAAACACTGAAGCTTTCTTT. Translating it yields CASSSGVLNTEAFF. The V and J genes are TRBV27 and TRBJ1-1; weak D call: TRBD1 (6 bases). This CDR3 has 14 amino acids. CDR1 and CDR2 from the germline V gene are MNHEY and SMNVEV (reference sequence). V was cut by 4 bases and J by 2 bases, with 11 bases left in between.

Here the CDR3 DNA reads TGTGCCTGGAGTGCCCCCCAGAACGAGCAGTACTTC. Protein: CAWSAPQNEQYF. The gene calls are TRBV30 and TRBJ2-7; unclear D gene. Trimming shortened V by 1 base and J by 5 bases, and 9 bases separated the two germline ends. This CDR3 is built from 12 residues. Germline V gene lookup returns CDR1 GTSNPN and CDR2 SVGIG (reference sequence).

The rearrangement joins TRBV29-1 to TRBJ1-1; D may be TRBD1 (6 bases). This CDR3 spans 13 amino acids. Trimming removed 5 bases from V and 4 bases from J, with 14 bases in between. The germline gives CDR1 SQVTM, CDR2 ANQGSEA. The CDR3 spells CSVKQGLGTEAFF. The CDR3 DNA is TGCAGCGTTAAACAGGGATTGGGCACTGAAGCTTTCTTT. The full variable domain, its missing parts supplied by reference TRBV29-1 and TRBJ1-1, is SAVISQKPSRDICQRGTSLTIQCQVDSQVTMMFWYRQQPGQSLTLIATANQGSEATYESGFVIDKFPISRPNLTFSTLTVSNMSPEDSSIYLCSVKQGLGTEAFFGQGTRLTVV.

The genes are TRBV27 and TRBJ1-1, with a weak D call TRBD1 (6 bases). CDR3 length: 13 amino acids. The V gene's germline CDR1 is MNHEY and CDR2 SMNVEV (reference sequence). Deletions cut 6 bases from V and 4 bases from J, with 12 bases between. The CDR3 nucleotides are TGTGCCAGCAGCCCCACAGGGCCCACTGAAGCTTTCTTT. This sequence encodes CASSPTGPTEAFF.

The chain has TRBV30 and TRBJ2-7, with D possibly being TRBD1 or TRBD2 (7 bases each). Between the trimmed V and J ends, which lost 2 bases and 5 bases, there was a span of 16 bases. This CDR3 has 14 residues. Germline CDR1 and CDR2: GTSNPN and SVGIG (reference sequence). This CDR3 is CAWSSGRGGDEQYF. The CDR3 nucleotides read TGTGCCTGGAGTTCCGGCAGGGGGGGAGACGAGCAGTACTTC.

The rearrangement uses TRBV20-1 and TRBJ2-5; D is unclear. The CDR3 is 17 residues long. From germline, CDR1 is DFQATT and CDR2 SNEGSKA (reference sequence). The V end was cut by 0 bases, the J end by 1 base, with 18 bases between. The CDR3 nucleotides are TGCAGTGCTAGAGATCCGGTGACCCTACGGTTCCAAGAGACCCAGTACTTC. Residues: CSARDPVTLRFQETQYF.

In its sample, this clonotype was seen a few times. The chain couples TRBV10-3 to TRBJ2-7; 11 bases are shared with TRBD2. V dropped 2 bases and J dropped 2; count of bases not matched to a gene: 8. This CDR3 has 17 residues. From germline, CDR1 is ENHRY and CDR2 SYGVKD. The CDR3 sequence: CAISEPDVAGGPYEQYF. For the CDR3, the DNA is TGTGCCATCAGTGAGCCCGACGTAGCGGGAGGGCCCTACGAGCAGTACTTC.

The chain recombines TRBV5-1 with TRBJ2-5; tentative D call: TRBD2 (7 bases). From germline, CDR1 is SGHRS and CDR2 YFSETQ. The CDR3 has 16 residues. Trimming removed 2 bases at V and 2 bases at J, with 16 bases between. This CDR3 is CASSFRGGSWQETQYF. CDR3 in DNA: TGCGCCAGCAGCTTCCGCGGGGGCAGTTGGCAAGAGACCCAGTACTTC. Full variable domain (rest looked up from reference TRBV5-1 and TRBJ2-5): KAGVTQTPRYLIKTRGQQVTLSCSPISGHRSVSWYQQTPGQGLQFLFEYFSETQRNKGNFPGRFSGRQFSNSRSEMNVSTLELGDSALYLCASSFRGGSWQETQYFGPGTRLLVL.

The genes are TRBV7-3 and TRBJ2-2; 13 bases are shared with TRBD2. The CDR3 covers 16 residues. CDR1 SGHTA and CDR2 FQGTGA come from the germline V gene. With 4 bases clipped from V and 5 bases from J, the junction kept 4 bases outside the gene matches. The CDR3 DNA sequence: TGTGCCAGCAGCTGGACTAGCGGGAGCGGTACCGGGGAGCTGTTTTTT. Amino acids: CASSWTSGSGTGELFF.

This clonotype appeared a few times. The CDR3 sequence is CASSPLSSPYEQYF. CDR3 nucleotides: TGTGCCAGCAGCCCTCTCAGTAGCCCCTACGAGCAGTACTTC. The chain combines TRBV4-2 with TRBJ2-7, with D hard to call. Germline V gene sequence: CDR1 LGHNA, CDR2 YNFKEQ. The CDR3 length is 14 residues. V was trimmed by 4 bases and J by 2 bases, leaving 12 bases between them.

V and J are TRBV11-1 and TRBJ2-7, with a tentative D call TRBD2 (6 bases). CDR1 and CDR2 from the germline V gene are SGHAT and FQDESV (reference sequence). This CDR3 comprises 14 residues. V lost 5 bases and J 6 bases, leaving 17 bases between the germline ends. In DNA form, the CDR3 reads TGTGCCAGCAGCCCAGCGCCCGGGGGTTTCGAGCAGTACTTC. It yields the protein CASSPAPGGFEQYF.

V usage is TRBV5-1 and J usage is TRBJ2-3, with 11 bases aligning to TRBD2. CDR1 and CDR2 from the germline V gene are SGHRS and YFSETQ. The length of the CDR3 is 16 residues. J lost 3 bases, V lost 2 bases, and 5 bases had no gene match. CDR3 region: CASSFGTSGETDTQYF. For the CDR3, the DNA is TGCGCCAGCAGCTTCGGGACTAGCGGAGAGACAGATACGCAGTATTTT.

This rearrangement joins TRBV7-9 to TRBJ2-5; D gene uncertain. V shed 5 bases and J shed 5 bases, with 15 bases lying between them. This CDR3 comprises 14 residues. Germline V gene lookup returns CDR1 SEHNR and CDR2 FQNEAQ (reference sequence). CDR3 residues: CASSPRTPGETQYF. CDR3 bases: TGTGCCAGCAGCCCCCGGACCCCCGGGGAGACCCAGTACTTC.

The chain recombines TRBV5-4 with TRBJ1-3; D unclear. The CDR3 is made up of 15 amino acids. Trimming shortened V by 9 bases and J by 6 bases, and 22 bases separated the two germline ends. The germline CDR1 and CDR2 sequences are SGHNT and YYREEE (reference sequence). The CDR3 is CATSYGMSDLNTIYF. The CDR3 DNA sequence: TGTGCCACCTCATATGGGATGTCGGACCTAAACACCATATATTTT.

The table lists this clonotype with a few counts. This chain connects TRBV6-1 to TRBJ2-3; 7 bases are a match to TRBD2. With 8 bases clipped from V and 4 bases from J, the junction kept 12 bases outside the gene matches. The CDR3 has 15 amino acids. Per germline, CDR1 MNHNS and CDR2 SASEGT. The CDR3 DNA reads TGTGCCAGCTCTGAGGAGGGAGGGAGGCCAGATACGCAGTATTTT. Amino acids: CASSEEGGRPDTQYF.

V gene TRBV10-2 combines with J gene TRBJ1-1; D not resolved. Trimming cost V 2 bases and J 3 bases, with 10 bases left between them. The CDR3 has 14 residues. Germline V gene lookup returns CDR1 WSHSY and CDR2 SAAADI. CDR3 amino acids: CASSERPEDTEAFF. The CDR3 DNA reads TGCGCCAGCAGTGAGCGGCCGGAGGACACTGAAGCTTTCTTT.